These 5 T cell receptor beta chains were sequenced from one sample in a study of cytomegalovirus exposure and HLA in healthy donors. The PCR used 60 Vbeta and 13 Jbeta primers. Profiling relied on immunoSEQ multiplex PCR, and the TCRdb table lists in-frame clones only, not all of them. The data show approximately 100,000 clones, around 68% seen once. The sample taken for sequencing was PBMCs. The receptors come from a female donor in good health and CMV-seronegative.

The chain couples TRBV4-1 to TRBJ1-3; D unresolved. The ends were cut back, 2 bases at V and 3 bases at J, with 8 bases in the middle. This CDR3 has 14 residues. Germline V gene data show CDR1 as MGHRA and CDR2 as YSYEKL. This chain's CDR3 is CASSQTFYGNTIYF. CDR3 bases: TGCGCCAGCAGCCAAACCTTCTATGGAAACACCATATATTTT.

This chain connects TRBV5-6 to TRBJ1-1, with D perhaps TRBD1 (6 bases). V gave up 1 base and J gave up 0 bases, with 10 bases separating them. The CDR3 is made up of 15 amino acids. CDR1 is SGHDT, CDR2 YYEEEE, per germline. The CDR3 region is CASSLPRGMNTEAFF. The CDR3 DNA follows: TGTGCCAGCAGCTTGCCCAGGGGCATGAACACTGAAGCTTTCTTT. The variable domain in full, completed from reference TRBV5-6 and TRBJ1-1, reads DAGVTQSPTHLIKTRGQQVTLRCSPKSGHDTVSWYQQALGQGPQFIFQYYEEEERQRGNFPDRFSGHQFPNYSSELNVNALLLGDSALYLCASSLPRGMNTEAFFGQGTRLTVV.

This chain connects TRBV19 to TRBJ2-3; no clear D. V gave up 4 bases and J gave up 1 base, with 15 bases separating them. This CDR3 region has 16 residues. Germline-derived CDR1 and CDR2 are LNHDA and SQIVND (reference sequence). The CDR3, as DNA: TGTGCCAGTAGTAGCCCCAGGATCGCAGGCACAGATACGCAGTATTTT. Protein: CASSSPRIAGTDTQYF. Supplemented by reference TRBV19 and TRBJ2-3, the full variable domain reads DGGITQSPKYLFRKEGQNVTLSCEQNLNHDAMYWYRQDPGQGLRLIYYSQIVNDFQKGDIAEGYSVSREKKESFPLTVTSAQKNPTAFYLCASSSPRIAGTDTQYFGPGTRLTVL.

The chain uses TRBV10-2 and TRBJ2-6; 8 bases match TRBD1. The V and J ends lost 5 bases and 2 bases, in that order; junction bases with no gene match: 2. Germline V lookup: CDR1 WSHSY, CDR2 SAAADI. The CDR3 consists of 15 residues. CDR3 protein: CASSPGGTGANVLTF. The CDR3 DNA is TGCGCCAGCAGTCCAGGGGGCACTGGGGCCAACGTCCTGACTTTC.

This clone has just a few counts. The J gene is TRBJ2-7, the V gene TRBV7-2; 9 positions match TRBD1. Looked up from germline, CDR1 is SGHTA and CDR2 is FQGNSA. The CDR3 is made up of 14 amino acids. J lost 3 bases, V lost 1 base, and 1 base had no gene match. The CDR3 sequence: CASSLVGQGYEQYF. The CDR3 bases are TGTGCCAGCAGCTTAGTGGGACAGGGCTACGAGCAGTACTTC.